This T cell receptor (beta chain) was sequenced in a study of cytomegalovirus exposure and HLA in healthy donors. This CDR3 region has 14 residues. Germline assignment: CDR1 MDHEN and CDR2 SYDVKM. Trimming removed 4 bases from V and 1 base from J; junction bases left unmatched: 1. Study-wide findings and caveats: In a later analysis, TCR beta V- and J-gene trimming was associated with a missense DCLRE1C variant. Presence/absence comparisons presumed near-even sequencing depth among donors.

Details on this clone: Its antigen is not identified.

The PCR was carried out with 60 Vbeta primers and 13 Jbeta primers. Produced via immunoSEQ multiplex PCR; TCRdb's table is partial and in-frame only. The sample records approximately 280,000 clones, 86% being singletons. The receptor's source is a man aged 40-50 years in good health and CMV-seropositive. The sequenced sample was PBMCs. The rearrangement links TRBV28 to TRBJ2-1, with TRBD2 matching 7 bases. The DNA of the CDR3 is TGTGCCAGCAGTTCTAGCGGTTCCTACAATGAGCAGTTCTTC. Amino acids: CASSSSGSYNEQFF. Looking up the rest from reference TRBV28 and TRBJ2-1 gives the full variable domain: DVKVTQSSRYLVKRTGEKVFLECVQDMDHENMFWYRQDPGLGLRLIYFSYDVKMKEKGDIPEGYSVSREKKERFSLILESASTNQTSMYLCASSSSGSYNEQFFGPGTRLTVL.